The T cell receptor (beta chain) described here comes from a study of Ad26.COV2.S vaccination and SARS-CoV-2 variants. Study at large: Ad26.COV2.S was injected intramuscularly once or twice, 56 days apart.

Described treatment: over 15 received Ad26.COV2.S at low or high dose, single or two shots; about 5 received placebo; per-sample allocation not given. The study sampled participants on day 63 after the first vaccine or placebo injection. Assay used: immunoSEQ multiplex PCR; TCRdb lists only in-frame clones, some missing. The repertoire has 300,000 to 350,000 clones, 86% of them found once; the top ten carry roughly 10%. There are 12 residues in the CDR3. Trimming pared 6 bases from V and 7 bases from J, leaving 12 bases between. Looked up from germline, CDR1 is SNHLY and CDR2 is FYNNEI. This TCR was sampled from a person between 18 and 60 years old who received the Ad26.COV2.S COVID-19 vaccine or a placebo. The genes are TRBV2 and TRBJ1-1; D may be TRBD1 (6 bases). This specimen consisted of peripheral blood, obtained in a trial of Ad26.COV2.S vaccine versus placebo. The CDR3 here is CASRGTGLEAFF. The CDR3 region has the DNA TGTGCCAGCAGGGGCACAGGGCTTGAAGCTTTCTTT.